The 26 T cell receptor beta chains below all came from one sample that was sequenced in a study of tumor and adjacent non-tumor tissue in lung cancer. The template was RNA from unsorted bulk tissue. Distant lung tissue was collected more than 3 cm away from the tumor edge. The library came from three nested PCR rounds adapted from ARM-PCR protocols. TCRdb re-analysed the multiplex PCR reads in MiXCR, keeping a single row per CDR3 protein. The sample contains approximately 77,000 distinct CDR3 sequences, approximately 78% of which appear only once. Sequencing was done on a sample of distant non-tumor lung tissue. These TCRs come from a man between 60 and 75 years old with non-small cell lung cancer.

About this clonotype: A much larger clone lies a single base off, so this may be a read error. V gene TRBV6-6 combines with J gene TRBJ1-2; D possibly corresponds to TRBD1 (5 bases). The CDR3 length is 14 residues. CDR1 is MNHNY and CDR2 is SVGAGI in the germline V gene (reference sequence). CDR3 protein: CASSQDMTGYSYTF. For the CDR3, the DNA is TGTGCCAGCAGTCAGGACATGACGGGCTATAGCTACACCTTC.

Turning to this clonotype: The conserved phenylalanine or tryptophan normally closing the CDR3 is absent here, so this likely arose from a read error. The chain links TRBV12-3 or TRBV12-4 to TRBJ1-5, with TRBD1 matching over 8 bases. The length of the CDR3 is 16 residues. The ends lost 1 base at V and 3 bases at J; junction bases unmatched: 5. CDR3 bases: TGTGCCAGCAGTTTAGGTGGGACAGGTATCAATCAGCCCCAGCATGTT. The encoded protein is CASSLGGTGINQPQHV.

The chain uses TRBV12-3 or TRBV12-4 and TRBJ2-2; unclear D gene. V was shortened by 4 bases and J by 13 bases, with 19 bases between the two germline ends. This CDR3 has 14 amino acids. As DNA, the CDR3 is TGTGCCAGCAGTTCCGGGCGAGGTTCCGGCTTGCTGTTTTTT. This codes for CASSSGRGSGLLFF.

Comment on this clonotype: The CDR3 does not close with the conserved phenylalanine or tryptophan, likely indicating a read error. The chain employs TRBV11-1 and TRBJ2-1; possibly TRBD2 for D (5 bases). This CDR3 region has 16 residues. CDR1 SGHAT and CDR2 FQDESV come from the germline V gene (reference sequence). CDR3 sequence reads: CATSFWVMDSYYEQFL. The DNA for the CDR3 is TGTGCCACCAGTTTTTGGGTCATGGACTCCTACTATGAGCAGTTCTTA.

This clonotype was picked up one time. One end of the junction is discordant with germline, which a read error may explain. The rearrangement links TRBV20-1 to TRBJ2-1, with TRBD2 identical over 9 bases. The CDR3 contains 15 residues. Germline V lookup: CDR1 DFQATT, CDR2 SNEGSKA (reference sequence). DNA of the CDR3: TGCTGTGCTGACTCAGCGGGGGGACCGTGGAATGAGAAGTTCTTC. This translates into CCADSAGGPWNEKFF.

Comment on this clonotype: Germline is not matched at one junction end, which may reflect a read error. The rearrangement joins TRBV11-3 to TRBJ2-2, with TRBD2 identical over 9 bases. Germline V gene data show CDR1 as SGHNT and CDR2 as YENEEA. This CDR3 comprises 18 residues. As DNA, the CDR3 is TGTGTCAGCAGCTCCCGGGGAGCGGGAGGATATAGAGCCGGGGAGCGTTTTTTT. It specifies CVSSSRGAGGYRAGERFF.

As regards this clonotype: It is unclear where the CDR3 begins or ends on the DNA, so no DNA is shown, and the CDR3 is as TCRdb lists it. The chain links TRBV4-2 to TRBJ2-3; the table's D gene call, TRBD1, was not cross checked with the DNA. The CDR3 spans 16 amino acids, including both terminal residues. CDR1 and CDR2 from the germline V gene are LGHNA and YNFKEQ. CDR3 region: CASNQVVAGGTDTLYF.

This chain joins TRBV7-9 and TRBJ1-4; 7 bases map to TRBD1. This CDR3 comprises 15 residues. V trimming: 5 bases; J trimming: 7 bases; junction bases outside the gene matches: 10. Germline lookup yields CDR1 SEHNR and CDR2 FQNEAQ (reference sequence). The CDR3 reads CASSRPTGRTEKLFF. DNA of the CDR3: TGTGCCAGCAGCCGACCGACAGGGAGGACTGAAAAACTGTTTTTT.

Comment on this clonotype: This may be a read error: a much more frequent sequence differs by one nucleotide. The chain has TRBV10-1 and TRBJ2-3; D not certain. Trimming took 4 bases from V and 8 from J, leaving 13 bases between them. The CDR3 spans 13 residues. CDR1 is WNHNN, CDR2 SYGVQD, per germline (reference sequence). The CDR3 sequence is CASSGPWGRTQYF. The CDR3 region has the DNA TGCGCCAGCAGTGGACCGTGGGGTCGTACGCAGTATTTT.

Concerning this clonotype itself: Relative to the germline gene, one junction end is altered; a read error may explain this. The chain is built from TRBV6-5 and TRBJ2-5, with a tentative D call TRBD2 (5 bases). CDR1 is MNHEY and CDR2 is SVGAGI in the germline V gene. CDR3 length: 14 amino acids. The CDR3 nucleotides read TGTACCAGCAGGAGGTACAACGTCCAAGAGACCCAGTACTTC. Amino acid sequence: CTSRRYNVQETQYF.

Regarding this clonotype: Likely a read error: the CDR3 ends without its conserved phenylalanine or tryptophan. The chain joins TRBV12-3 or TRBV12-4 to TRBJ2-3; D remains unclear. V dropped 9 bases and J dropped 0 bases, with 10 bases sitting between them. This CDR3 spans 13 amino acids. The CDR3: CASTPVSTDTQYS. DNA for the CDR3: TGTGCCAGTACCCCAGTTAGCACAGATACGCAGTATTCT.

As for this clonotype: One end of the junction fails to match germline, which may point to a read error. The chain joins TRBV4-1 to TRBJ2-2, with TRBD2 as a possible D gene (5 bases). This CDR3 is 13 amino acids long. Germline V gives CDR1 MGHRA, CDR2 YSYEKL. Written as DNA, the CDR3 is TGCGCCAGCAACCAGATACAAACCGGGGAGCTGTCTTTT. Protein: CASNQIQTGELSF.

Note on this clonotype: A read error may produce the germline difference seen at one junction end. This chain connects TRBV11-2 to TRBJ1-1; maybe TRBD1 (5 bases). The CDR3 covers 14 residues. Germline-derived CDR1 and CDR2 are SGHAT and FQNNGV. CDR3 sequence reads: CTSSLIRRGTQAFF. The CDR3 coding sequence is TGTACCAGCAGCTTAATCAGGAGGGGCACTCAAGCTTTCTTT. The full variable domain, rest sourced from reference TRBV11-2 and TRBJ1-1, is EAGVAQSPRYKIIEKRQSVAFWCNPISGHATLYWYQQILGQGPKLLIQFQNNGVVDDSQLPKDRFSAERLKGVDSTLKIQPAKLEDSAVYLCTSSLIRRGTQAFFGQGTRLTVV.

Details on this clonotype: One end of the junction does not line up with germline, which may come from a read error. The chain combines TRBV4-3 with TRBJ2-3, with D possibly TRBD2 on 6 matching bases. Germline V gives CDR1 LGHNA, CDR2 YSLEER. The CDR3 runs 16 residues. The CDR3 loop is CTSNQYRAGTTDTQYF. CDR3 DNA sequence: TGCACCAGCAACCAATATAGAGCGGGCACCACAGATACGCAGTATTTT.

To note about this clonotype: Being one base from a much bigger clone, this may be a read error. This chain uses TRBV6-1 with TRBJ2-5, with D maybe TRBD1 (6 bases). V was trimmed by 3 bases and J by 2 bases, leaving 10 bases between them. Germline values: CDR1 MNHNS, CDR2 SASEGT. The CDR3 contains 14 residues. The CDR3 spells CASSEYQGQETQYF. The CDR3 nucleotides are TGTGCCAGCAGTGAGTACCAGGGGCAAGAGACCCAGTACTTC.

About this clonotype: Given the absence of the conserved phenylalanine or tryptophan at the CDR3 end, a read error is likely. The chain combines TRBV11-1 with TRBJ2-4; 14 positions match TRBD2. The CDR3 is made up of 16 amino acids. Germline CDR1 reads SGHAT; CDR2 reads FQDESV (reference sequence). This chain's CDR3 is CVSSQTSGRVKNIQYL. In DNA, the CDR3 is TGTGTCAGCAGCCAGACTAGCGGGAGGGTCAAAAACATTCAGTACCTC.

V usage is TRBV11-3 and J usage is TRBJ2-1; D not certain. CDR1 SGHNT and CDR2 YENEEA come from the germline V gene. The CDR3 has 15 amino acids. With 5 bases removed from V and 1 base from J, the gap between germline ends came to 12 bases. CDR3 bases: TGTGCCAGCAGCCCCATCAGCTTGTCCTACAATGAGCAGTTCTTC. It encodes CASSPISLSYNEQFF. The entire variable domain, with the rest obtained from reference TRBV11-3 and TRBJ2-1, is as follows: EAGVVQSPRYKIIEKKQPVAFWCNPISGHNTLYWYLQNLGQGPELLIRYENEEAVDDSQLPKDRFSAERLKGVDSTLKIQPAELGDSAVYLCASSPISLSYNEQFFGPGTRLTVL.

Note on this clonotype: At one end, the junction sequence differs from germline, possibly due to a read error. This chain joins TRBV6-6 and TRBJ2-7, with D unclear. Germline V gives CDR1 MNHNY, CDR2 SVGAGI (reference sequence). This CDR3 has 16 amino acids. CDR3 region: CSSSYIPGQSSYEQYF. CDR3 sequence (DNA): TGTTCCAGCAGTTACATTCCTGGTCAGAGCTCCTATGAGCAGTACTTC.

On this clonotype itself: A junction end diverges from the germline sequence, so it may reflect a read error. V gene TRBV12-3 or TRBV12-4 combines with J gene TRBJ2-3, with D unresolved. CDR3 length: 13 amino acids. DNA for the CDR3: TGTGCCGGCACCCCCGTTAACACAGATACGGAGTATTTT. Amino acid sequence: CAGTPVNTDTEYF.

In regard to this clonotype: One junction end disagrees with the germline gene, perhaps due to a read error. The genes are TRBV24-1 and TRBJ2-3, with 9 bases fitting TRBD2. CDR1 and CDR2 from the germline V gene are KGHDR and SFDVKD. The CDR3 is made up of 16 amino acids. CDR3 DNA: TGTGCCACCAGTAATTTTGTAGCGGGAGATAAAGATACGCAGTATTTT. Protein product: CATSNFVAGDKDTQYF.

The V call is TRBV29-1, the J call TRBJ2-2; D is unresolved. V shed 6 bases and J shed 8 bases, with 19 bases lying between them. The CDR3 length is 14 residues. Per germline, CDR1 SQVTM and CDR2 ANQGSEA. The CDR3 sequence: CSVPLGHLTGELFF. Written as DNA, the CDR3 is TGCAGCGTCCCCTTGGGCCACCTAACAGGGGAGCTGTTTTTT.

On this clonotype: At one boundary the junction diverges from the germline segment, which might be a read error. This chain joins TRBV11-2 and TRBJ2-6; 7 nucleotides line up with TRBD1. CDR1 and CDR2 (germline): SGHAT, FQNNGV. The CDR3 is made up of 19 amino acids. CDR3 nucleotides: TGTGCCACTAGCTTAGTTCCAAAGGACAGGCCCTCTGGGGTCAACGTCCTGACTTTC. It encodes CATSLVPKDRPSGVNVLTF.

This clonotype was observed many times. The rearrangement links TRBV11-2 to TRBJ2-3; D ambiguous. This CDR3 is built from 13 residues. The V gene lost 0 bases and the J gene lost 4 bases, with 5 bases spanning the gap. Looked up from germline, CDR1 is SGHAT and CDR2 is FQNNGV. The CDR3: CASSLDRADTQYF. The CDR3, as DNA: TGTGCCAGCAGCTTAGATCGGGCAGATACGCAGTATTTT.

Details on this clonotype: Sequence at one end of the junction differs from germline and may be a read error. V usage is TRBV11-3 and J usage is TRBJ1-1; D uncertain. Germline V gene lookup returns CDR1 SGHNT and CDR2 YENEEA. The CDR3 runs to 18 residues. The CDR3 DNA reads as TGTGACAGCAGCTTAACACCGAATCTGTATGGTCGGAACACTGGAGCTTTCTTT. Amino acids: CDSSLTPNLYGRNTGAFF.

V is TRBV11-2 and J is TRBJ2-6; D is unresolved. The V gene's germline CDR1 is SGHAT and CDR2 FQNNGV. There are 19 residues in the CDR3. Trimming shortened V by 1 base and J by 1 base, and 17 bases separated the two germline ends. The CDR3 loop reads CASSLVTKDRPSGANVLTF. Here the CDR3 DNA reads TGTGCCAGCAGCTTAGTTACAAAGGATAGGCCTTCTGGGGCCAACGTCCTGACTTTC.

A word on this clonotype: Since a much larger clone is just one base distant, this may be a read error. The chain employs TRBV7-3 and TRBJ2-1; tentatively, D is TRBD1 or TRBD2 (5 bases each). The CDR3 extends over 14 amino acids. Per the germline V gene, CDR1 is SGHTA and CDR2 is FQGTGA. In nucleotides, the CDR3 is TGTTCCAGCAGCTTAGTTGGGGGATCGAATGAGCAGTTCTTC. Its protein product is CSSSLVGGSNEQFF.